This T cell receptor (beta chain) was profiled in a study of cytotoxic CD8 clonotypes in ibrutinib-treated CLL. Overall study context: The patient breakdown showed approximately 11 relapsed/refractory and roughly 14 treatment-naive cases, with 17 IGHV unmutated. When averaged across all of the samples, the counts came to roughly 240,000 productive templates and 85,000 to 95,000 productive rearrangements. Among responders, roughly 25 were partial and 2 complete; after median roughly 72 months, 14 stayed remitted and approximately 12 progressed.

The V end was cut by 3 bases, the J end by 7 bases, with 13 bases between. Germline V CDR1 and CDR2: MDHEN, SYDVKM. CDR3 length: 14 amino acids. The study, taken as a whole, reports: Patients showed higher baseline clonality than age-matched healthy donors, and it tracked circulating CD8+ T-cell counts.

The protocol was immunoSEQ multiplex PCR, while the TCRdb copy is restricted to in-frame clones and leaves out a portion. The sample lists around 60,000 clones, approximately 54% occurring once. This clone was detected a few times. The antigen is unknown. The chain joins TRBV28 to TRBJ1-5; D is possibly TRBD1 (6 bases). The receptor was isolated from a human donor with chronic lymphocytic leukemia. Sequencing used PBMCs, obtained after 12 months of ibrutinib treatment. In DNA form, the CDR3 reads TGTGCCAGCAGTTTCCCTGACAGGTTCCAGCCCCAGCATTTT. Amino acid sequence: CASSFPDRFQPQHF.